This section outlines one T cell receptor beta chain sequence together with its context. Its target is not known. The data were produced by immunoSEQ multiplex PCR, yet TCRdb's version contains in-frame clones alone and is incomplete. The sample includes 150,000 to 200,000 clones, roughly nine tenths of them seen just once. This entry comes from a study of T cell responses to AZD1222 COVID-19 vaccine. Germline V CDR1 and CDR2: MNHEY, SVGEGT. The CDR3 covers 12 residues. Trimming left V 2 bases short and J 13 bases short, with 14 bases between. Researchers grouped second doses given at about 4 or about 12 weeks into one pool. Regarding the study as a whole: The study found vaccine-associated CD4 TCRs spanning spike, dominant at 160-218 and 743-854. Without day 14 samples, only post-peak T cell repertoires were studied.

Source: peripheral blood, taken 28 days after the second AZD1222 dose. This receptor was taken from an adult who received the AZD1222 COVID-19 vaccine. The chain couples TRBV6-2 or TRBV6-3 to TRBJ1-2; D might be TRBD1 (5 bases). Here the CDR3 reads CASSYRGEFFTF. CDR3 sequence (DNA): TGTGCCAGCAGTTACCGGGGGGAGTTCTTCACCTTC.